Following are 8 T cell receptor beta chains from one sample sequenced in a study of vaccination effects on CD4 cells after COVID-19. Repertoires were generated with immunoSEQ multiplex PCR, while TCRdb's copy carries only in-frame clones and drops some. In the table there are roughly 25,000 clones, about two thirds of which are singletons. Antigen-specific CD4+ T cells were expanded (with viral peptide pools) by the ViraFEST assay ahead of sequencing. Scientists isolated CD4+ T cells after a roughly ten-day culture period ended. Prior SARS-CoV-2 infection was absent in the vaccine recipients, as shown by negative nucleocapsid antibodies. These TCRs are of unknown antigen specificity. Sample: CD4+ T cells from PBMCs cultured with HCoV-OC43 spike peptides, taken before COVID-19 vaccination. The subset here: HCoV-OC43 spike overlapping peptide pool stimulation. The receptors come from a human donor who received a COVID-19 vaccine.

J is TRBJ1-2 and V is TRBV9; maybe TRBD1 (5 bases). CDR1 is SGDLS, CDR2 YYNGEE, per germline. The germline V and J ends were trimmed by 7 bases and 4 bases, with 11 bases remaining between them. The CDR3 is 12 amino acids. The CDR3 protein is CASGDRIYGYTF. The CDR3 region has the DNA TGTGCCAGCGGGGACCGTATCTATGGCTACACCTTC.

J is TRBJ1-5 and V is TRBV19; TRBD1 matches 9 bases. Germline V CDR1 and CDR2: LNHDA, SQIVND (reference sequence). The CDR3 is made up of 15 amino acids. After removal of 7 bases from V and 3 bases from J, the junction contained 7 bases not matched to a gene. The CDR3 loop is CASTPDRGYNQPQHF. The DNA of the CDR3 is TGTGCCAGTACCCCCGACAGGGGGTACAATCAGCCCCAGCATTTT.

This clone was detected only a few times. The chain carries TRBV6-4 and TRBJ2-1; TRBD2 matches at 11 bases. This CDR3 region has 15 residues. The ends lost 2 bases at V and 6 bases at J; junction bases unmatched: 3. Germline CDR1 reads MRHNA; CDR2 reads SNTAGT. CDR3: CASSDGLAGGNEQFF. The CDR3 DNA is TGTGCCAGCAGTGACGGACTAGCGGGCGGCAATGAGCAGTTCTTC.

The genes are TRBV5-5 and TRBJ1-6; tentative D call: TRBD1 (6 bases). There are 15 residues in the CDR3. Germline V gene lookup returns CDR1 SGHKS and CDR2 YYEKEE (reference sequence). Trimming left V 2 bases short and J 5 bases short, with 11 bases between. CDR3 coding DNA: TGTGCCAGCAGCTTTCACGGACAGAATAATTCACCCCTCCACTTT. Translating gives CASSFHGQNNSPLHF.

Only a few counts were recorded for this clone. The genes are TRBV28 and TRBJ2-1; 8 nucleotides line up with TRBD2. Germline V gives CDR1 MDHEN, CDR2 SYDVKM. The CDR3 loop spans 15 amino acids. V lost 4 bases and J lost 4; bases outside the gene matches: 6. The CDR3 bases are TGTGCCAGCAGTTCCCCGGGAGGGGCGTACAATGAGCAGTTCTTC. Translation: CASSSPGGAYNEQFF. The full variable domain, with the rest looked up from reference TRBV28 and TRBJ2-1, is DVKVTQSSRYLVKRTGEKVFLECVQDMDHENMFWYRQDPGLGLRLIYFSYDVKMKEKGDIPEGYSVSREKKERFSLILESASTNQTSMYLCASSSPGGAYNEQFFGPGTRLTVL.

This clone came up once. The chain recombines TRBV5-8 with TRBJ2-3, with 7 bases fitting TRBD1. The CDR3 runs to 16 residues. With V trimmed by 2 bases and J by 1 base, 7 bases remained unmatched. Germline lookup yields CDR1 SGHTS and CDR2 YDEGEE. The CDR3 DNA reads as TGTGCCAGCAGCTTTGGTCTAGGGGGCCGCACAGATACGCAGTATTTT. Protein sequence: CASSFGLGGRTDTQYF.

The rearrangement links TRBV10-3 to TRBJ1-2; D perhaps matches TRBD1 (6 bases). With 8 bases removed from V and 4 bases from J, the gap between germline ends came to 14 bases. The CDR3 is 13 amino acids. CDR1 and CDR2 (germline): ENHRY, SYGVKD. The CDR3 nucleotides are TGTGCCATCCCAGACTGGGGGGCCTATGGCTACACCTTC. This encodes CAIPDWGAYGYTF.

The V gene is TRBV5-1, the J gene TRBJ1-4; D not resolved. Germline lookup yields CDR1 SGHRS and CDR2 YFSETQ. Trimming took off 0 bases at V and 5 bases at J, with 8 bases between the two ends. The length of the CDR3 is 14 residues. DNA of the CDR3: TGCGCCAGCAGCTTGGTAGGGTTAAATGAAAAACTGTTTTTT. As protein: CASSLVGLNEKLFF.